This is a list of T cell receptor beta chains from one sample in a study of cytomegalovirus exposure and HLA in healthy donors. Only in-frame clones appear in the TCRdb table, and some are missing; sequencing was by immunoSEQ multiplex PCR. This table has about 130,000 clones, 70% to 85% appearing once. The sequencing sample was made of PBMCs. These receptors were taken from a man in his forties in good health and CMV-seropositive. Each CDR3 is given with its conserved first and last residue.

cdr3_aa v_call cdr3_length
CASSLLGERDTQYF TRBV7-3 14
CASSPPGTHTSYEQYF TRBV5-1 16
CASSDPPGLRYNEQFF TRBV10-1 16
CASSLAGRGTNEKLFF TRBV5-1 16
CASSRTGVGQPQHF TRBV6-4 14
CASSTLSNEQFF TRBV11-3 12
CASSERGVNRGGYTF TRBV25-1 15
CASSSQGALHRNF TRBV27 13
CASSVGGTATNEKLFF TRBV9 16
CASSEGQTFF TRBV2 10